The clone carrying this T cell receptor beta chain was recorded a few times. This is likely a read error, given that the CDR3 carries no conserved phenylalanine or tryptophan at its end. The record originates from a study of blood T cells in healthy people across ages. Alongside a J-beta primer mix, a sample-barcoded 5' primer served in a second PCR lasting about 6 to 12 cycles. TCRdb re-analysed the 5' RACE reads in MiXCR, keeping a single row per CDR3 protein. This sample has about 500,000 distinct CDR3 sequences; around 24% occur once, and the top ten carry around 10%. V lost 6 bases, J lost 0 bases, and 1 base stayed unmatched. The CDR3 contains 14 residues. The germline gives CDR1 DFQATT, CDR2 SNEGSKA (reference sequence). In addition, the sample was reused for a study of T cells of mothers and their children.

Sequencing was carried out using blood. The chain joins TRBV20-1 to TRBJ1-4; 10 nucleotides agree with TRBD1. The receptor's source is a boy aged 5-17 years in good health. CDR3 residues: CSAGTGATNEKLFL. DNA for the CDR3: TGCAGTGCGGGGACAGGGGCAACTAATGAAAAACTGTTTCTT.